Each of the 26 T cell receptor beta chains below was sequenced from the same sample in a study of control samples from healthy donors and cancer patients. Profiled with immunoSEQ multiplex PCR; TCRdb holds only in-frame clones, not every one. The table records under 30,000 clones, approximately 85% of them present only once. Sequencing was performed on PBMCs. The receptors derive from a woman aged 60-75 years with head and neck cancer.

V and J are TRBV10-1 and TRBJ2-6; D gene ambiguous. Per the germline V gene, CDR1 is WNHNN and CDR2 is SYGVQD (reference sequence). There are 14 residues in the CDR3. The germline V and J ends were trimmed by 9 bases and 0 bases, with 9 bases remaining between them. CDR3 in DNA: TGCGCCAGACTTACAGCCTCTGGGGCCAACGTCCTGACTTTC. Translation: CARLTASGANVLTF.

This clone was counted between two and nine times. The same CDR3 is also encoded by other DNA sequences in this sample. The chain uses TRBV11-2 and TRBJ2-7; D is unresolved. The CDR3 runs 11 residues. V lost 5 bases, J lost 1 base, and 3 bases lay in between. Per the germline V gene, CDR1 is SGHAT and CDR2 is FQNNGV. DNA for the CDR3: TGTGCCAGCAGCATTTCCTACGAGCAGTACTTC. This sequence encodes CASSISYEQYF.

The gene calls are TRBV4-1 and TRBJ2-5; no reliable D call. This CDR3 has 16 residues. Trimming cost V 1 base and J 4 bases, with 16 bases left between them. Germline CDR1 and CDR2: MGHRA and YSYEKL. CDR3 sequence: CASSQGETPWVETQYF. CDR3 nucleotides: TGCGCCAGCAGCCAAGGTGAAACGCCGTGGGTAGAGACCCAGTACTTC.

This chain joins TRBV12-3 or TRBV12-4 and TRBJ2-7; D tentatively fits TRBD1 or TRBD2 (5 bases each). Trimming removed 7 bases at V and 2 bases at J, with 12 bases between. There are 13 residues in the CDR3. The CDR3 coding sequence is TGTGCCAGCACTATAGAGGGGACCTACGAGCAGTACTTC. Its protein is CASTIEGTYEQYF.

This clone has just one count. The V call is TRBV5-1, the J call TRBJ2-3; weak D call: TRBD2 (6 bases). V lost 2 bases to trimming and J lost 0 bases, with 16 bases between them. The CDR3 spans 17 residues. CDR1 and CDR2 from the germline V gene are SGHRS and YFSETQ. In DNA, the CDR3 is TGCGCCAGCAGCTTTCGTAGCGGTCGCACCAGCACAGATACGCAGTATTTT. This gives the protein CASSFRSGRTSTDTQYF.

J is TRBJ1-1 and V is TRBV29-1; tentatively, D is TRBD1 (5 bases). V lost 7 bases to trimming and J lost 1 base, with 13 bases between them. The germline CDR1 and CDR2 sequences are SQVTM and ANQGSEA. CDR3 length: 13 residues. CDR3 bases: TGCAGCGCCTGCGGGGGGGAGAACACTGAAGCTTTCTTT. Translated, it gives CSACGGENTEAFF. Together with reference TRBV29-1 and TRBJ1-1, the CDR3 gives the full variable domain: SAVISQKPSRDICQRGTSLTIQCQVDSQVTMMFWYRQQPGQSLTLIATANQGSEATYESGFVIDKFPISRPNLTFSTLTVSNMSPEDSSIYLCSACGGENTEAFFGQGTRLTVV.

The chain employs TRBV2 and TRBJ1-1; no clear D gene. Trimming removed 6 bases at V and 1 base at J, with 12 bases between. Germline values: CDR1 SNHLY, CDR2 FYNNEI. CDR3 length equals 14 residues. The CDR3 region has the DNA TGTGCCAGCAGGGGTAGGGTAGGGAACACTGAAGCTTTCTTT. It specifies CASRGRVGNTEAFF. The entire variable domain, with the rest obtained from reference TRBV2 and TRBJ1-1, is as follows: EPEVTQTPSHQVTQMGQEVILRCVPISNHLYFYWYRQILGQKVEFLVSFYNNEISEKSEIFDDQFSVERPDGSNFTLKIRSTKLEDSAMYFCASRGRVGNTEAFFGQGTRLTVV.

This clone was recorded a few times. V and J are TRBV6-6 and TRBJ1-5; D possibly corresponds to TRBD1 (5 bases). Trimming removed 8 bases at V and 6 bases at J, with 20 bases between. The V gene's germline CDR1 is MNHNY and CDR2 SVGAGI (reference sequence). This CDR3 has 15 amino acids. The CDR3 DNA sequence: TGTGCCAGCTGGGGGGGAGCGGCGCGGGGTCAGCCCCAGCATTTT. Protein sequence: CASWGGAARGQPQHF.

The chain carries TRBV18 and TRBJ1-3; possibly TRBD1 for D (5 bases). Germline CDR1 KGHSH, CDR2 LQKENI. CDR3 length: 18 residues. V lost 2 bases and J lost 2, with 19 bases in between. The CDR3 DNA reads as TGTGCCAGCTCACCATATAACGGGGCTCTAGAAACTGGAAACACCATATATTTT. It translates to CASSPYNGALETGNTIYF.

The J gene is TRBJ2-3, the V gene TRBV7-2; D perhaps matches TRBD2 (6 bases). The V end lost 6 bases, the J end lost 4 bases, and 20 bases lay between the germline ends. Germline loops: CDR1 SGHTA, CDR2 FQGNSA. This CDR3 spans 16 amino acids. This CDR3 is CASSWTGGPGSDTQYF. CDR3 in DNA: TGTGCCAGCAGTTGGACCGGAGGGCCGGGGTCAGATACGCAGTATTTT.

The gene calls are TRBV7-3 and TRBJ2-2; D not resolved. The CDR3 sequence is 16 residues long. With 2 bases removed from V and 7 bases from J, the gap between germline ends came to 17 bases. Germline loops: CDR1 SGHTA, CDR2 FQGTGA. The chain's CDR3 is CASSLSRPEGVGELFF. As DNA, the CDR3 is TGTGCCAGCAGCTTATCCAGGCCGGAAGGTGTCGGGGAGCTGTTTTTT. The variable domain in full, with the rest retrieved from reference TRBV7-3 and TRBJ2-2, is GAGVSQTPSNKVTEKGKYVELRCDPISGHTALYWYRQSLGQGPEFLIYFQGTGAADDSGLPNDRFFAVRPEGSVSTLKIQRTERGDSAVYLCASSLSRPEGVGELFFGEGSRLTVL.

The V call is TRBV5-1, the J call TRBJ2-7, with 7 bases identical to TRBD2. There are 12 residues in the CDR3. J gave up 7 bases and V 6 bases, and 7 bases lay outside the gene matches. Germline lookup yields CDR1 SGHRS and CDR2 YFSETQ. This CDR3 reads CASTAGEEEQYF. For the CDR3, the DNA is TGCGCCAGCACTGCGGGAGAGGAAGAGCAGTACTTC.

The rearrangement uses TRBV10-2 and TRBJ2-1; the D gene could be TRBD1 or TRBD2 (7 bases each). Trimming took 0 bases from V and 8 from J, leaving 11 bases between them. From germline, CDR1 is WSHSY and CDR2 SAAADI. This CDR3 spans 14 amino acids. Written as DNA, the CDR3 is TGCGCCAGCAGTGAGTCGACAGGGAGGGATGAGCAGTTCTTC. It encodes CASSESTGRDEQFF.

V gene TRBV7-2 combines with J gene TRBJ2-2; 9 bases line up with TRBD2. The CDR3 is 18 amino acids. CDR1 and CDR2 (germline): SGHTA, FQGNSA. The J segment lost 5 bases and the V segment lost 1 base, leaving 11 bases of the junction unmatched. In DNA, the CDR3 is TGTGCCAGCAGCTTAGATAGGTTGACTAGCGGAAGGACCGGGGAGCTGTTTTTT. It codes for CASSLDRLTSGRTGELFF.

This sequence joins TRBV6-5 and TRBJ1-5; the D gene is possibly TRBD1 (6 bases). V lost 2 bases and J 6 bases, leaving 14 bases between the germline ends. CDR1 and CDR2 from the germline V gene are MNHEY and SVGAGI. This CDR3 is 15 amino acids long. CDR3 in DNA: TGTGCCAGCAGTTACAGCGGACAGTGGGGTCAGCCCCAGCATTTT. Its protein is CASSYSGQWGQPQHF.

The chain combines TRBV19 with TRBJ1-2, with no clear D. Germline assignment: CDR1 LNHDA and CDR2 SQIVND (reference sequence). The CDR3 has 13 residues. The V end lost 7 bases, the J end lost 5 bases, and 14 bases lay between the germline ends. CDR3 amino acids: CASTPLPEYGYTF. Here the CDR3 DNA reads TGTGCCAGTACCCCCCTCCCGGAGTATGGCTACACCTTC.

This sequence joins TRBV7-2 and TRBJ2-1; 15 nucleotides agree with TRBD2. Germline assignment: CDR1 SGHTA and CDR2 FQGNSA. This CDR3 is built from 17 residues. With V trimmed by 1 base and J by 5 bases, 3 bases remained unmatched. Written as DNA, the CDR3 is TGTGCCAGCAGCTTAGGGACTAGCGGGGGGGCCCACAATGAGCAGTTCTTC. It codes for CASSLGTSGGAHNEQFF.

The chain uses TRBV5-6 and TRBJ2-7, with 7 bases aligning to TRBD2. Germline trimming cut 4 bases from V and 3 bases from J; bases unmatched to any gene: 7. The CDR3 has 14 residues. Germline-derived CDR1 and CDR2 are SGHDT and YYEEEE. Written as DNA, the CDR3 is TGTGCCAGCAGCCAGGGAGGGCCAAGCTACGAGCAGTACTTC. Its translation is CASSQGGPSYEQYF.

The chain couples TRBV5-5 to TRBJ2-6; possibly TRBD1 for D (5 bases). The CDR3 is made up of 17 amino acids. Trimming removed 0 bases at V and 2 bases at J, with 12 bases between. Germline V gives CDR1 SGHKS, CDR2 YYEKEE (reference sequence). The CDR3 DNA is TGTGCCAGCAGCTTGGGTGTAGGGGCAACTGGGGCCAACGTCCTGACTTTC. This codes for CASSLGVGATGANVLTF. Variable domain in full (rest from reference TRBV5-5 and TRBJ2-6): DAGVTQSPTHLIKTRGQQVTLRCSPISGHKSVSWYQQVLGQGPQFIFQYYEKEERGRGNFPDRFSARQFPNYSSELNVNALLLGDSALYLCASSLGVGATGANVLTFGAGSRLTVL.

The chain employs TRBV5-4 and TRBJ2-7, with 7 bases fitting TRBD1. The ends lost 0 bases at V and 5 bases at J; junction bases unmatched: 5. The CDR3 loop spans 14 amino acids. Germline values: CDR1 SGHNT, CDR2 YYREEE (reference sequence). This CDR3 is CASSLDNRGNEQYF. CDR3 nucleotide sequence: TGTGCCAGCAGCTTGGATAACAGGGGAAACGAGCAGTACTTC.

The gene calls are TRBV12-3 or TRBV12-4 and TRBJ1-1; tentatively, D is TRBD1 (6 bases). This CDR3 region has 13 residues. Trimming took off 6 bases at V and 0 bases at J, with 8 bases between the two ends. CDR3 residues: CASRGQLNTEAFF. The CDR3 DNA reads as TGTGCCAGCAGAGGACAGTTGAACACTGAAGCTTTCTTT.

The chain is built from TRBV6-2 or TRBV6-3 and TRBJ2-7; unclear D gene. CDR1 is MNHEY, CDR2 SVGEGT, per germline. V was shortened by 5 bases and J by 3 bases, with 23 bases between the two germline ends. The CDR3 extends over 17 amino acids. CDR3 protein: CASSAEPRRIYGYEQYF. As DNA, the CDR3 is TGTGCCAGCAGTGCCGAGCCTCGAAGGATCTATGGCTACGAGCAGTACTTC.

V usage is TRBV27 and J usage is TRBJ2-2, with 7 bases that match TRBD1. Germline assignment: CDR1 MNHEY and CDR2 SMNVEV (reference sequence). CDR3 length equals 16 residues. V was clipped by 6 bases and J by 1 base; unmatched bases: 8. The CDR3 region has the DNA TGTGCCAGCAGGAGACAGGGAATAATGAACACCGGGGAGCTGTTTTTT. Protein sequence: CASRRQGIMNTGELFF.

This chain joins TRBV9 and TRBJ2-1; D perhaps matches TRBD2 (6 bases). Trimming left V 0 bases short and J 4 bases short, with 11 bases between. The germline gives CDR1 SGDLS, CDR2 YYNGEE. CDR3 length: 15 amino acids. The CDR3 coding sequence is TGTGCCAGCAGCGTAGTTGGCGGGGAGTACAATGAGCAGTTCTTC. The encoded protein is CASSVVGGEYNEQFF.

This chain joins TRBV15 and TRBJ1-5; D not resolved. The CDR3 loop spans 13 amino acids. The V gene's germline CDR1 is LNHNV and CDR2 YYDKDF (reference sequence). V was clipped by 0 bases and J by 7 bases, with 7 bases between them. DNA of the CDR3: TGTGCCACCAGCAGAGATCTTTCACAGCCCCAGCATTTT. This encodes CATSRDLSQPQHF.

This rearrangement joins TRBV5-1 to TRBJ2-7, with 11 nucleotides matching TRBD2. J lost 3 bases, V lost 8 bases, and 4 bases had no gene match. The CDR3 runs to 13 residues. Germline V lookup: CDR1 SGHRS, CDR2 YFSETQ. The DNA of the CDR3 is TGCGCCAGTGGGACTAGCGGAAACTACGAGCAGTACTTC. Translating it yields CASGTSGNYEQYF.